The entry below describes one TCR beta chain. V was clipped by 0 bases and J by 4 bases, with 15 bases between them. CDR3 length: 16 residues. Looked up from germline, CDR1 is SGHVS and CDR2 is FQNEAQ. This sample was taken from a study of OX40 agonist ivuxolimab in advanced cancers. For the study at large: Ivuxolimab, which is an agonistic anti-OX40 (CD134) antibody, was administered to the patients. People in dose escalation had one of these cancers: hepatocellular carcinoma, melanoma, renal cell or head and neck cancer. A history of anti-PD-1, anti-PD-L1 or anti-CTLA-4 therapy was acceptable, and around 36% had some.

The method was immunoSEQ multiplex PCR; TCRdb's version includes in-frame clones alone and lacks a portion of them. The table has over 55,000 clones, 89% seen once. V gene TRBV7-8 combines with J gene TRBJ2-5; D may be TRBD1 (7 bases). The source material was CD4+ or CD8+ T cells sorted from blood, sampled in a trial of the OX40 agonist ivuxolimab. This receptor was identified in an adult with an advanced solid tumor such as melanoma, head and neck, liver or kidney cancer. CDR3 residues: CASSLARGRGVETQYF. DNA of the CDR3: TGTGCCAGCAGCTTAGCGCGCGGCAGGGGGGTAGAGACCCAGTACTTC.